The T cell receptor (beta chain) under discussion was sequenced for a study of blood T cell repertoires in COVID-19. Study summary: There were acute and convalescent COVID-19 samples, and they came from the United States, Italy and Spain. In each case, the material was cDNA or gDNA derived from T cells, B-cell-depleted T cells, or PBMCs.

This CDR3 spans 14 amino acids. V shed 4 bases, J shed 6 bases, and the junction held 4 bases outside the gene matches. Germline V CDR1 and CDR2: MNHNY, SVGAGI (reference sequence). The data were produced by immunoSEQ multiplex PCR, yet TCRdb's version contains in-frame clones alone and is incomplete. Of about 180,000 clones in the sample, 85% to 90% were seen once. Recruited during active infection, patients (from Seattle) were subsequently followed longitudinally. The chain recombines TRBV6-6 with TRBJ1-5; 9 positions match TRBD1. The sequenced material came from peripheral blood. This TCR was sampled from a woman in her 70s with COVID-19, enrolled during active disease. The CDR3 here is CASSLTGGGQPQHF. As DNA, the CDR3 is TGTGCCAGCAGTTTGACAGGGGGAGGTCAGCCCCAGCATTTT.